Listed below are T cell receptor beta chains from one sample, sequenced in a study of shared clonotypes between healthy human individuals. TCRdb's copy holds only in-frame clones and misses some; the assay was immunoSEQ multiplex PCR. The sample has under 1,100,000 clones, roughly 75% seen once; the top ten hold around 1.4%. Sequenced sample: memory CD4+ T cells sorted from blood. The receptor source for this set is a man aged 18 to 29 in good health. CDR3s leave out the opening cysteine and the closing phenylalanine or tryptophan. A D gene is named only where the DNA matches it firmly.

d_call v_call cdr3_length cdr3_aa
. TRBV10-3 11 AISGQGAYEQY
. TRBV6-1 16 ASSELESAGGINQPQH
. TRBV30 11 AWTRKSNPEAF
TRBD2 TRBV27 13 ASSMTSGRTETQY
. TRBV28 14 ASSPPGFTRDQPQH
. TRBV11-3 12 ASSRGAVTDTQY
TRBD2 TRBV7-2 13 ASSPSTSGRYTQY
TRBD2 TRBV19 16 ASSIRTSGGSSYNEQF
. TRBV4-1 12 ASSQDISNYGYT
TRBD1 TRBV5-1 12 ASSFLTGTYGYT
. TRBV30 14 AWSAYGTGLGETQY
TRBD2 TRBV18 13 ASSPSAGGPDTQY
. TRBV5-1 15 ASSLNLGVAAGYEQY
. TRBV30 10 AWNGDRTEAF
. TRBV25-1 11 ASGGREGSPLH
TRBD2 TRBV7-2 13 ASSLGLAGSYEQY
. TRBV19 13 ASSPTPTGTGELF
. TRBV6-1 12 ASEGGYSNQPQH
. TRBV19 11 ASKVSGANVLT
. TRBV7-7 11 ASSLGWTDTQY
. TRBV5-1 13 ASSVAGDITDTQY
TRBD1 TRBV5-1 14 ASSLAGTDLQETQY
. TRBV9 13 ASSPPGMRGYEQY
. TRBV6-5 13 ASSPSHWSNQPQH
. TRBV10-3 11 ATKGVQDEKLF
. TRBV2 11 ASSQLTGNEAF
. TRBV19 10 ASRHRNTEAF
TRBD1 TRBV11-1 11 ASSLGDSQPQH
. TRBV10-3 12 AISGPPARDEQF
. TRBV10-3 11 AISESPQETQY
. TRBV5-8 12 ASRFFVLNTEAF
. TRBV5-4 13 ASSLGTGSSDTQY
. TRBV7-8 15 ASTLEFARAYTDTQY
. TRBV27 14 ASSPRVGLKGYEQY
. TRBV5-6 11 ASSLGGGNTIY
. TRBV6-1 11 ASSEVFRGNQY
. TRBV5-1 10 ASSLESGEQY
TRBD2 TRBV28 12 ASLTSGGANVLT
TRBD1 TRBV5-6 11 ASSRDRDSPLH
. TRBV15 10 ATSRDSGELF
. TRBV7-9 12 ASSWGSSNQPQH
. TRBV30 9 AWSIGDTQY